A single sample is the source of the 15 T cell receptor beta chains below, sequenced in a study of blood T cells in healthy people across ages. Alongside a J-beta primer mix, a sample-barcoded 5' primer served in a second PCR lasting about 7 to 11 cycles. TCRdb re-called the 5' RACE reads with MiXCR, one entry per CDR3 protein. The sample lists about 690,000 distinct CDR3 sequences; approximately 40% were seen once. The sequenced sample was blood. These receptors were obtained from a man older than 75 in good health.

The chain links TRBV24-1 to TRBJ2-1; 7 bases are a match to TRBD1. The junction had 4 bases not matched to a gene; V was cut back by 6 bases and J by 3 bases. CDR3 length: 14 residues. The germline V gene encodes CDR1 KGHDR and CDR2 SFDVKD. The CDR3 nucleotides are TGTGCCACCAGTCCGAGACAGGGCTACAATGAGCAGTTCTTC. This gives the protein CATSPRQGYNEQFF.

This rearrangement joins TRBV12-3 or TRBV12-4 to TRBJ2-7; D is uncertain. The CDR3 is 13 amino acids. Between the trimmed V and J ends, which lost 5 bases and 0 bases, there was a span of 8 bases. The CDR3 sequence: CASSLYSSYEQYF. The CDR3 DNA is TGTGCCAGCAGTCTGTATTCCTCCTACGAGCAGTACTTC.

As for this clonotype: Germline and junction disagree at one end, which may indicate a read error. J is TRBJ1-2 and V is TRBV25-1; no clear D gene. Germline V gives CDR1 MGHDK, CDR2 SYGVNS. The CDR3 is 13 amino acids. This CDR3 reads CTSSAGHLYGYTF. CDR3 bases: TGTACCAGCAGTGCCGGCCACCTCTACGGCTACACCTTC.

The chain joins TRBV5-6 to TRBJ2-1, with 13 bases that match TRBD2. The germline gives CDR1 SGHDT, CDR2 YYEEEE. The CDR3 has 16 amino acids. J gave up 10 bases and V 4 bases, and 11 bases lay outside the gene matches. CDR3: CASSLRTSGSRLEQFF. For the CDR3, the DNA is TGTGCCAGCAGCCTCCGGACTAGCGGGAGTCGATTGGAGCAGTTCTTC.

This clonotype was recorded a few times. V is TRBV4-3 and J is TRBJ2-1, with D possibly being TRBD2 (7 bases). The J call is uncertain, as TRBJ2-7 better fits the DNA end. The germline V gene encodes CDR1 LGHNA and CDR2 YSLEER. This CDR3 has 17 amino acids. The CDR3 region is CASSQDRGRELYNEQYF. CDR3 nucleotides: TGCGCCAGCAGCCAAGATCGGGGGCGGGAGCTCTACAATGAGCAGTACTTC.

This clonotype was seen a few times. The V gene is TRBV29-1, the J gene TRBJ2-1, with TRBD2 identical over 12 bases. CDR3 size: 18 residues. Losses at the gene ends were 5 bases for V and 0 bases for J; bases not matched to a gene: 11. CDR1 and CDR2 from the germline V gene are SQVTM and ANQGSEA. Here the CDR3 reads CSVQSASGGASSYNEQFF. Here the CDR3 DNA reads TGCAGCGTTCAATCGGCTAGCGGGGGGGCGAGCTCCTACAATGAGCAGTTCTTC.

This clonotype appeared a few times. V and J are TRBV28 and TRBJ2-5; unclear D gene. Between the trimmed V and J ends, which lost 2 bases and 11 bases, there was a span of 12 bases. The germline V gene encodes CDR1 MDHEN and CDR2 SYDVKM. The length of the CDR3 is 12 residues. The CDR3 DNA sequence: TGTGCCAGCAGTTTAGTAGGGCAAGGGCAGTACTTC. It is translated as CASSLVGQGQYF. Combining the CDR3 with reference TRBV28 and TRBJ2-5 gives the whole variable domain DVKVTQSSRYLVKRTGEKVFLECVQDMDHENMFWYRQDPGLGLRLIYFSYDVKMKEKGDIPEGYSVSREKKERFSLILESASTNQTSMYLCASSLVGQGQYFGPGTRLLVL.

The rearrangement uses TRBV25-1 and TRBJ2-5; maybe TRBD1 (6 bases). Germline loops: CDR1 MGHDK, CDR2 SYGVNS. The CDR3 totals 14 residues. Trimming cost V 1 base and J 6 bases, with 12 bases left between them. CDR3 nucleotide sequence: TGTGCCAGCAGTGAATTTGGGGGCGCGAAGACCCAGTACTTC. Translated, it gives CASSEFGGAKTQYF.

The V and J genes are TRBV28 and TRBJ2-7, with TRBD2 matching 7 bases. The CDR3 length is 13 residues. Germline assignment: CDR1 MDHEN and CDR2 SYDVKM. The V and J ends lost 7 bases and 3 bases, in that order; junction bases with no gene match: 6. The chain's CDR3 is CASTLGRNYEQYF. CDR3 sequence (DNA): TGTGCCAGCACTCTCGGGAGGAACTACGAGCAGTACTTC.

This clonotype appeared many times. This chain uses TRBV29-1 with TRBJ2-7; TRBD1 might be the D (5 bases). The CDR3 consists of 13 residues. Germline lookup yields CDR1 SQVTM and CDR2 ANQGSEA. Trimming took 5 bases from V and 3 from J, leaving 14 bases between them. The CDR3 DNA is TGCAGCGTTCGGTCCCAGGGAAACTACGAGCAGTACTTC. It codes for CSVRSQGNYEQYF.

This clonotype turned up a few times. A much larger clone differs from this one at a single base, so this may be a read error. The rearrangement links TRBV5-5 to TRBJ2-5; 8 bases fit TRBD1. The CDR3 has 16 amino acids. Trimming at V came to 4 bases and at J to 11 bases, leaving 19 bases not matched to a gene. Germline CDR1 SGHKS, CDR2 YYEKEE (reference sequence). The CDR3 reads CASSPRQGQVDNEQYF. The CDR3 nucleotides read TGTGCCAGCAGCCCCAGACAGGGGCAGGTGGACAATGAGCAGTACTTC.

The CDR3: CSASRGPTNTEAFF. In DNA form, the CDR3 reads TGCAGTGCTAGCCGGGGACCGACGAACACTGAAGCTTTCTTT. This rearrangement joins TRBV20-1 to TRBJ1-1, with D tentatively TRBD1 (5 bases). V was shortened by 3 bases and J by 1 base, with 12 bases between the two germline ends. CDR3 length equals 14 residues. The germline gives CDR1 DFQATT, CDR2 SNEGSKA (reference sequence).

A word on this clonotype: Sequence at one end of the junction differs from germline and may be a read error. This chain uses TRBV7-9 with TRBJ2-5; D is ambiguous. Germline V CDR1 and CDR2: SEHNR, FQNEAQ (reference sequence). The CDR3 covers 11 residues. The CDR3 sequence: CAHGGPEAQYF. Written as DNA, the CDR3 is TGTGCCCATGGCGGCCCAGAGGCCCAGTACTTC.

This chain links TRBV6-2 or TRBV6-3 with TRBJ1-5, with D possibly matching TRBD1 (6 bases). Trimming pared 6 bases from V and 1 base from J, leaving 13 bases between. The CDR3 extends over 15 amino acids. Germline loops: CDR1 MNHEY, CDR2 SVGEGT. CDR3 sequence (DNA): TGTGCCAGCAGGTTCGGGGGCCTGAGCAATCAGCCCCAGCATTTT. This codes for CASRFGGLSNQPQHF.

The chain has TRBV18 and TRBJ1-2; D call uncertain. CDR1 and CDR2 (germline): KGHSH, LQKENI. V was clipped by 3 bases and J by 1 base, with 12 bases between them. This CDR3 is 15 amino acids long. The CDR3 coding sequence is TGTGCCAGCTCACCCTCGGCAGGACTTAACTATGGCTACACCTTC. This translates into CASSPSAGLNYGYTF.